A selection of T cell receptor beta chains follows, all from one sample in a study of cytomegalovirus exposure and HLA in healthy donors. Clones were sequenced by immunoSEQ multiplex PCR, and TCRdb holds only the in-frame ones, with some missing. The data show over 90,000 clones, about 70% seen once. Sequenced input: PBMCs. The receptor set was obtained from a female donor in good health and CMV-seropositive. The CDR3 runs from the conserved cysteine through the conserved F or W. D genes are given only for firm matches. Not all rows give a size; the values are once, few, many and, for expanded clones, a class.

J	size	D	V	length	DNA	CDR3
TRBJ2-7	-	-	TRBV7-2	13	TGTGCCAGCAGCTTATTGACAGGCTACGAGCAGTACTTC	CASSLLTGYEQYF
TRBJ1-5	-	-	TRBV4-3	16	TGCGCCAGCAGCCAAGATTGGAGAAATAGCAATCAGCCCCAGCATTTT	CASSQDWRNSNQPQHF
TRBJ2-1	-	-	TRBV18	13	TGTGCCAGCTCACCCGACCTGTCCCGGGGGCAGTTCTTC	CASSPDLSRGQFF
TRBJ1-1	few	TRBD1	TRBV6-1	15	TGTGCCAGCAGTGGGTCCAGGGGGTCGGGCACTGAAGCTTTCTTT	CASSGSRGSGTEAFF
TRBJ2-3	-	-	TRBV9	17	TGTGCCAGCAGCGTCTCTACTAGCAGCGCTAGCACAGATACGCAGTATTTT	CASSVSTSSASTDTQYF
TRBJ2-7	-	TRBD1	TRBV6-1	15	TGTGCCAGCAGTGACGCCCCGGGACAGGGACTTGAGCAGTACTTC	CASSDAPGQGLEQYF
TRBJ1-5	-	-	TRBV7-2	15	TGTGCCAGCAGCTTAGTTCCGGGTTTAAATCAGCCCCAGCATTTT	CASSLVPGLNQPQHF
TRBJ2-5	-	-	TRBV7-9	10	TGTGCCAGCAGCTTCGGGGGTCAGGACTTC	CASSFGGQDF
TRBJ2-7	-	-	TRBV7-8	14	TGTGCCAGCAGCACCCGGACAGCCTCCTACGAGCAGTACTTC	CASSTRTASYEQYF
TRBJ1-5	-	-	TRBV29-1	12	TGCAGCGTTGGGGAGGGGAATCAGCCCCAGCATTTT	CSVGEGNQPQHF
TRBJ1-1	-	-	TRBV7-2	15	TGTGCCAGCAGCTTAGCCCCTCAGGGCGGCACTGAAGCTTTCTTT	CASSLAPQGGTEAFF
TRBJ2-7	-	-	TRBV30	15	TGTGCCTGGAGCGGCTTCGAGCGGTTCTCCTACGAGCAGTACTTC	CAWSGFERFSYEQYF
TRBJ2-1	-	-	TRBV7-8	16	TGTGCCAGCAGCTTAGTGGGACTCCCGTCCTACAATGAGCAGTTCTTC	CASSLVGLPSYNEQFF
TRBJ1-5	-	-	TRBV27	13	TGTGCCAGCAGTACACAGAGACAATCAGCCTGGCATTTT	CASSTQRQSAWHF
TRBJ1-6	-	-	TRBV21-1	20	TGTGCCAGCAGCAAAGCAGGGGTAAAGATGGTCAAGCCCTATAATTCACCCCTCCACTTT	CASSKAGVKMVKPYNSPLHF
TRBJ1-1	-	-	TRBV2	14	TGTGCCAGCTGTCGGCAGGAAACCAACACTGAAGCTTTCTTT	CASCRQETNTEAFF
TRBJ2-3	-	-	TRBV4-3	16	TGCGCCAGCAGCCAAGAATTCCGGGGTCTCACAGATACGCAGTATTTT	CASSQEFRGLTDTQYF
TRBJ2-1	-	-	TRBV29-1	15	TGCAGCGTTGAAGGACAGGAAGTCTCCTACAATGAGCAGTTCTTC	CSVEGQEVSYNEQFF
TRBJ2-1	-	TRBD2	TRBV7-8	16	TGTGCCAGCAGCGCCGGGACTAGCATCTACCCCAATGAGCAGTTCTTC	CASSAGTSIYPNEQFF
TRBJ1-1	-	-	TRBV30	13	TGTGCCTGGAGTGTAGGGGTGGGGACTGAAGCTTTCTTT	CAWSVGVGTEAFF
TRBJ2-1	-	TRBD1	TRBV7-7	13	TGTGCTAGCAGCTGGGACAGTTCGAATGAGCAGTTCTTC	CASSWDSSNEQFF
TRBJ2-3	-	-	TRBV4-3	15	TGCGCCAGCAGCCAAGTTGACAGGAACACAGATACGCAGTATTTT	CASSQVDRNTDTQYF
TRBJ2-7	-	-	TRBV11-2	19	TGTGCCAGCAGCTTAGAGGGGGGGCAGGGGGCGCCGAATTACTACGAGCAGTACTTC	CASSLEGGQGAPNYYEQYF
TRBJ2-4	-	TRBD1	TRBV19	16	TGTGCCAGTGGCCGGACAGGGGATCCGCCGTGGAACATTCAGTACTTC	CASGRTGDPPWNIQYF
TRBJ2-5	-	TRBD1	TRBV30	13	TGTGCCTGGAGGACAGGGGGACAAGAGACCCAGTACTTC	CAWRTGGQETQYF
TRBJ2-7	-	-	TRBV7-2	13	TGTGCCAGCAGCGGGGAGAAGTTCTACGAGCAGTACTTC	CASSGEKFYEQYF
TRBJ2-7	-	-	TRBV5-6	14	TGTGCCAGCAGCCCAGGCAGGGGCGGCTACGAGCAGTACTTC	CASSPGRGGYEQYF
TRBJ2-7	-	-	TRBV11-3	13	TGTGCCAGCAGCTTAGCCTCGGCAGGGGAGCAGTACTTC	CASSLASAGEQYF
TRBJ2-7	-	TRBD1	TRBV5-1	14	TGCGCCAGCAGCATGGACAGGAACTCCTACGAGCAGTACTTC	CASSMDRNSYEQYF
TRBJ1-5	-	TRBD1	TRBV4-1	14	TGCGCCAGCAGCCAAGACAGGGGGGTTCAGCCCCAGCATTTT	CASSQDRGVQPQHF
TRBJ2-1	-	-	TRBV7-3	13	TGTGCCAGCAGCTTCGGGGGAGAGAATGAGCAGTTCTTC	CASSFGGENEQFF
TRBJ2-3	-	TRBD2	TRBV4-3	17	TGCGCCAGCAGCCAAGTCGTTGGCGGGGGGGCAACAGATACGCAGTATTTT	CASSQVVGGGATDTQYF
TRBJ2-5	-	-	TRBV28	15	TGTGCCAGCAGTTCCCTCGGAGAGCCAAGAGAAACCCAGTACTTC	CASSSLGEPRETQYF
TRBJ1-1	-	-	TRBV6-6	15	TGTGCCAGCAGTTACTCGGGTATATGGAGCACTGAAGCTTTCTTT	CASSYSGIWSTEAFF
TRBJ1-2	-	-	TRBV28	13	TGTGCCAGCAGTTTGTCCCCGGACTATGGCTACACCTTC	CASSLSPDYGYTF
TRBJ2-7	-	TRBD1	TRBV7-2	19	TGTGCCAGCAGCTTATCGGGACAGGGGTGGGGGAGACCCTCCTACGAGCAGTACTTC	CASSLSGQGWGRPSYEQYF
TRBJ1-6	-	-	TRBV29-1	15	TGCAGCGTTGCATCCGGGGACTCCTATAATTCACCCCTCCACTTT	CSVASGDSYNSPLHF
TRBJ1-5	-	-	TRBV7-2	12	TGTGCCAGCAGCTTCGTCAATCAGCCCCAGCATTTT	CASSFVNQPQHF
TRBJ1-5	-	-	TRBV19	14	TGTGCCAGTAGTACACCCAGGGTGGGTCAGCCCCAGCATTTT	CASSTPRVGQPQHF
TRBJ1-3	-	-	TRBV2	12	TGTGCCAGCAGTGCGAGGGGAAACACCATATATTTT	CASSARGNTIYF
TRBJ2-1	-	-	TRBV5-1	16	TGCGCCAGCAGCTCGCTCCCGGATTCAGGCTTAGATGAGCAGTTCTTC	CASSSLPDSGLDEQFF
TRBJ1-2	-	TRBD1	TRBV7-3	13	TGTGCCAGCAGCTTAGGACAGGGATATGGCTACACCTTC	CASSLGQGYGYTF
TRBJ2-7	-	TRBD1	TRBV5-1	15	TGCGCCAGCAGCTTCTTAACCGGGACAGCGCTTCTCTTGGTCTTC	CASSFLTGTALLLVF
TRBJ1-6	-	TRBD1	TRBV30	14	TGTGCCTGGAGATCGAGGACAGGCAATTCACCCCTCCACTTT	CAWRSRTGNSPLHF
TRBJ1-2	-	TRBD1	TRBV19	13	TGTGCCAGTAGTCTACAGGGGGCCAATGGCTACACCTTC	CASSLQGANGYTF
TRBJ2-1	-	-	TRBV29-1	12	TGCAGCCCAGAGGCCCCAGGGGCCGAGCAGTTCTTC	CSPEAPGAEQFF
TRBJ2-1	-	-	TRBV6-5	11	TGTGCCAGCGCCAAGGGGAATGAGCAGTTCTTC	CASAKGNEQFF
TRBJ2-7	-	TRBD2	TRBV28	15	TGTGCCAGCGCCTGGACTAGCGGGTCCTCCTACGAGCAGTACTTC	CASAWTSGSSYEQYF
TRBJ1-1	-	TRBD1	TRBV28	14	TGTGCCAGCATCCCGGACAGGGATGGGGCTGAAGCTTTCTTT	CASIPDRDGAEAFF
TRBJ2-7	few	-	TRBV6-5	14	TGTGCCACAGAAAGGGGCAGGGACTCCTACGAGCAGTACTTC	CATERGRDSYEQYF
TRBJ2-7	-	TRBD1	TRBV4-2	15	TGTGCCAGCAGCCACAGACAGGGAAGCTCCTACGAGCAGTACTTC	CASSHRQGSSYEQYF
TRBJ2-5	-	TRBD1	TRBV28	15	TGTGCCAGCAGAGGAGACAGGGGGCTACAAGAGACCCAGTACTTC	CASRGDRGLQETQYF